This T cell receptor (beta chain) was sequenced during a study of blood T cells in healthy people across ages. Overall study: Every two T cells gave about one barcoded beta molecule via template switching. Study outcomes and limitations: Versus aged donors, long-lived donors had higher diversity and more naive CD4+ cells.

The CDR3 covers 13 residues. CDR1 is SQVTM and CDR2 is ANQGSEA in the germline V gene. Each sample had at least 7 million PBMCs isolated. Per sample, at least 5 micrograms of total RNA were extracted. A sample-barcoded 5' primer and a J-beta primer mix were used in a second PCR of roughly 6 to 11 cycles. One entry per CDR3 protein, called by TCRdb with MiXCR from the 5' RACE reads. The sample includes around 1,500,000 distinct CDR3 sequences, 35% to 45% of them seen just once. To note about this clonotype: Its antigen is undetermined. The junction differs from germline at one of its ends, possibly a read error.

This sequence originates from a woman under 30 in good health. The chain couples TRBV29-1 to TRBJ1-2; 8 nucleotides align to TRBD1. The sequencing sample was made of blood. The CDR3 DNA follows: TGCGGCGTTGCCTCACAGGGGGGACGAGGCTACACCTTC. Residues: CGVASQGGRGYTF. The variable domain in full, with the rest retrieved from reference TRBV29-1 and TRBJ1-2, is SAVISQKPSRDICQRGTSLTIQCQVDSQVTMMFWYRQQPGQSLTLIATANQGSEATYESGFVIDKFPISRPNLTFSTLTVSNMSPEDSSIYLCGVASQGGRGYTFGSGTRLTVV.